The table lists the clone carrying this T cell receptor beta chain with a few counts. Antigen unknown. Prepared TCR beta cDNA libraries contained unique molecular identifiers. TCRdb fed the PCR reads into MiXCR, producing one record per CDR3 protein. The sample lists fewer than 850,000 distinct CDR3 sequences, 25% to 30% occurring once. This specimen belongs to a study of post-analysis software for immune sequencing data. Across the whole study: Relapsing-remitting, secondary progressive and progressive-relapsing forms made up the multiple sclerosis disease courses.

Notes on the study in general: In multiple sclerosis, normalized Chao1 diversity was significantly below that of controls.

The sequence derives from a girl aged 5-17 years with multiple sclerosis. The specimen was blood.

The CDR3 reads CASSLEDREATEAFF. The CDR3, as DNA: TGTGCCAGCAGCTTGGAGGACAGGGAGGCAACTGAAGCTTTCTTT. V gene TRBV5-5 combines with J gene TRBJ1-1, with 8 positions matching TRBD1. The CDR3 consists of 15 residues. Germline lookup yields CDR1 SGHKS and CDR2 YYEKEE (reference sequence). Germline trimming cut 0 bases from V and 5 bases from J; bases unmatched to any gene: 6.